This T cell receptor (beta chain) emerged from a study of regulatory T cells in long-lasting Graves disease. Background on the study: The study counted Graves' disease as persistent given over 5 years of antithyroid drugs and positive TSH receptor antibodies.

This clonotype was counted between two and nine times. Its antigen is currently unknown. General study points: Whereas more than 950 public clonotypes were shared by new patients, persistent patients shared more, at over 2,500. Graves' patients with persistent disease showed TCR diversity lower than patients newly diagnosed.

As for time point: persistent/refractory GD, antithyroid drugs over 5 years with positive TRAb. After RNA was extracted from PBMCs, the TCR library was made from it. Sequencing libraries for TCR beta were prepared with iRepertoire HTBI primers and Arm-PCR of CDR3 regions. One entry per CDR3 protein, called by TCRdb with MiXCR from the multiplex PCR reads. The sample includes more than 650,000 distinct CDR3 sequences, around 30% of them seen just once. The CDR3 has 14 residues. Germline CDR1 LGHDT, CDR2 YNNKEL (reference sequence). Trimming removed 4 bases from V and 10 bases from J, with 14 bases in between.

The chain carries TRBV3-1 and TRBJ1-6; D unresolved. This receptor was identified in a female donor with Graves disease. The material was peripheral blood mononuclear cells (PBMCs), obtained when the disease was refractory, from a patient treated with antithyroid drugs. The CDR3 bases are TGTGCCAGCAGCCTTAGCCCGGTTCGGTCACCCCTCCACTTT. Amino acid sequence: CASSLSPVRSPLHF.